The T cell receptor (beta chain) described here comes from a study of human T cells and chemical hapten exposure. Background on the study: Small pooled library volume differences mainly caused per-sample TCR yield variation.

Points from the study as a whole: Expanded TCRs made up significantly more big CDR3 similarity clusters than controls did.

Trimming left V 4 bases short and J 2 bases short, with 13 bases between. The CDR3 loop spans 15 amino acids. Many counts were recorded for this clonotype. The antigen is undetermined. Unique molecular identifiers were affixed to discrete cDNA molecules within the library. In TCRdb, the RACE reads were re-called with MiXCR into one record per CDR3 protein. The sample yields approximately 41,000 distinct CDR3 sequences, 3% to 4.5% seen once. This sample's time point: patch test 1, 2 weeks after DPC sensitization. Treatment of the sample: therapeutic diphenylcyclopropenone sensitization with weekly scalp DPC. The total RNA was obtained from whole blood that was not fractionated.

The sequenced sample was whole blood, obtained in connection with sensitization to the hapten diphenylcyclopropenone (DPC). This sequence originates from a man over 45 with alopecia areata. Some clones in this sample may be carry-over from other donors' samples. The chain recombines TRBV12-3 or TRBV12-4 with TRBJ2-3; D may correspond to TRBD1 or TRBD2 (5 bases each). The DNA of the CDR3 is TGTGCCAGCAGTTGGGCTGAGGGGATCACAGATACGCAGTATTTT. It translates to CASSWAEGITDTQYF.